These 5 T cell receptor beta chains were all obtained from the same sample, sequenced in a study of blood T cell repertoires in COVID-19. TCRdb's table, derived via immunoSEQ multiplex PCR, lists solely in-frame clones and lacks some. Among 95,000 to 150,000 clones listed, roughly 88% were seen once. Source material: peripheral blood. These receptors were obtained from a woman between 50 and 59 years old with active or convalescent COVID-19.

The chain carries TRBV9 and TRBJ1-5, with 11 bases fitting TRBD1. The CDR3 loop spans 15 amino acids. Germline V gene sequence: CDR1 SGDLS, CDR2 YYNGEE. V shed 4 bases and J 7 bases; nucleotides not matched to a gene: 7. The CDR3 here is CASSPSGQGVQPQHF. CDR3 nucleotide sequence: TGTGCCAGCAGCCCTTCGGGACAGGGGGTACAGCCCCAGCATTTT.

CDR3 region: CASSLRTGFGTEAFF. Here the CDR3 DNA reads TGTGCCAGCAGCCTACGGACAGGGTTTGGCACTGAAGCTTTCTTT. The chain joins TRBV3-1 (or the pseudogene TRBV3-2) to TRBJ1-1, with 8 bases that match TRBD1. Germline CDR1 LGHDT, CDR2 YNNKEL (reference sequence). The junction had 8 bases not matched to a gene; V was cut back by 4 bases and J by 4 bases. The CDR3 loop spans 15 amino acids.

This clone was picked up one time. The chain links TRBV18 to TRBJ1-2, with D perhaps matching TRBD1 (5 bases). CDR3 length: 14 residues. In germline, CDR1 is KGHSH, CDR2 LQKENI. The V end lost 2 bases, the J end lost 10 bases, and 17 bases lay between the germline ends. The CDR3 nucleotides are TGTGCCAGCTCACCAGAGGTTAGAGCAGGGTCCTACACCTTC. Protein sequence: CASSPEVRAGSYTF.

This clone was observed a single time. The chain couples TRBV28 to TRBJ2-7; 8 nucleotides align to TRBD1. The CDR3 consists of 12 residues. After removal of 4 bases from V and 7 bases from J, the junction contained 3 bases not matched to a gene. The V gene's germline CDR1 is MDHEN and CDR2 SYDVKM. The CDR3 DNA reads TGTGCCAGCAGTTCGACAGGGGATGAGCAGTACTTC. It translates to CASSSTGDEQYF.

This rearrangement joins TRBV7-9 to TRBJ1-1; D unresolved. In germline, CDR1 is SEHNR, CDR2 FQNEAQ (reference sequence). This CDR3 contains 15 residues. Trimming took off 2 bases at V and 1 base at J, with 11 bases between the two ends. The CDR3 reads CASSLSARRNTEAFF. The DNA for the CDR3 is TGTGCCAGCAGCTTATCCGCGCGGAGGAACACTGAAGCTTTCTTT.